The source of this TCR beta chain is a study of cytomegalovirus exposure and HLA in healthy donors. Remarks on this clone: The target antigen is unknown.

PCR involved 60 Vbeta and 13 Jbeta primers. Clones were read by immunoSEQ multiplex PCR, and TCRdb kept only the in-frame ones, dropping some. Altogether about 160,000 clones are present, around 67% being singletons, with the ten largest covering roughly 4.4%. Study-wide results and limits: An analysis that came later showed most CMV-associated TCR beta chains appearing HLA-restricted.

The germline CDR1 and CDR2 sequences are SGHNT and YYREEE (reference sequence). V lost 1 base and J lost 8, with 16 bases in between. This CDR3 is 15 amino acids long. This chain links TRBV5-4 with TRBJ2-1, with TRBD2 as a possible D gene (5 bases). The origin of this receptor is a woman aged 18-30 years in good health and CMV-seropositive. Sequencing was carried out using PBMCs. CDR3 sequence (DNA): TGTGCCAGCAGCTTGAATACGGGATTTTTCGATGAGCAGTTCTTC. Translating gives CASSLNTGFFDEQFF.